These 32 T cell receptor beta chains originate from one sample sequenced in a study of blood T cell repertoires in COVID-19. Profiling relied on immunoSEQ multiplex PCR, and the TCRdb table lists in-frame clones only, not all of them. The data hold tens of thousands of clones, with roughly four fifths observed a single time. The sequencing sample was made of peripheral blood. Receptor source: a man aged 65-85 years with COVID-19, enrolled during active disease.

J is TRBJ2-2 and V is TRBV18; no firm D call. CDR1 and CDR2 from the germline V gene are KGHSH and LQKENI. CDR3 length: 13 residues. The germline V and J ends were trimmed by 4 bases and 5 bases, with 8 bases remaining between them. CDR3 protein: CASSQAVTGELFF. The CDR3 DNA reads TGTGCCAGCTCACAAGCCGTAACCGGGGAGCTGTTTTTT.

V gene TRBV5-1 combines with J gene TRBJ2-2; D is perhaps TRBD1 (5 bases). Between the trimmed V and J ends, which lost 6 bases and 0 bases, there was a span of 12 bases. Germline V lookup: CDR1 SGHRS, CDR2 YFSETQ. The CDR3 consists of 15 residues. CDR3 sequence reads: CASTRQSTNTGELFF. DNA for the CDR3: TGCGCCAGCACTCGACAGAGTACGAACACCGGGGAGCTGTTTTTT.

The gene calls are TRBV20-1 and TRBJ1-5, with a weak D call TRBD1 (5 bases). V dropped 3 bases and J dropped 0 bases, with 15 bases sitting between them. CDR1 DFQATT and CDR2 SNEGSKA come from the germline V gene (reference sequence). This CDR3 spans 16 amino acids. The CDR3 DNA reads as TGCAGTGCTAGTGCCCGGGGGGACTATAGCAATCAGCCCCAGCATTTT. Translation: CSASARGDYSNQPQHF.

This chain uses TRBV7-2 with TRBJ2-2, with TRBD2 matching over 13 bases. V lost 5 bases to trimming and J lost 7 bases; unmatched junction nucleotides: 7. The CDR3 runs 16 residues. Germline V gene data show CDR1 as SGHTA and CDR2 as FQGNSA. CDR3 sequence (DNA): TGTGCCAGCAGCCGGAGGACTAGCGGGGGTGGCGGGGAGCTGTTTTTT. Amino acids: CASSRRTSGGGGELFF.

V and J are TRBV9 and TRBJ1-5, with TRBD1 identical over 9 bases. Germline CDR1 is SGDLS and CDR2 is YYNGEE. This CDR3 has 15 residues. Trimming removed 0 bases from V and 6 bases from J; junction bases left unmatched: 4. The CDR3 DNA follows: TGTGCCAGCAGCGTAGGGGGACAGGGCCCTCAGCCCCAGCATTTT. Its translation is CASSVGGQGPQPQHF. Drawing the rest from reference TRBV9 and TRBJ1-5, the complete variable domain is DSGVTQTPKHLITATGQRVTLRCSPRSGDLSVYWYQQSLDQGLQFLIQYYNGEERAKGNILERFSAQQFPDLHSELNLSSLELGDSALYFCASSVGGQGPQPQHFGDGTRLSIL.

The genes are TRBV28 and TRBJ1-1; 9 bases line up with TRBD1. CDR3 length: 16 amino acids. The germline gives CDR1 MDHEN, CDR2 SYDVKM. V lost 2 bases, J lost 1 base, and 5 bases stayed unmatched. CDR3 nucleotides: TGTGCCAGCAGTTTACCCCCGGGACAGGGGAACACTGAAGCTTTCTTT. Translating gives CASSLPPGQGNTEAFF.

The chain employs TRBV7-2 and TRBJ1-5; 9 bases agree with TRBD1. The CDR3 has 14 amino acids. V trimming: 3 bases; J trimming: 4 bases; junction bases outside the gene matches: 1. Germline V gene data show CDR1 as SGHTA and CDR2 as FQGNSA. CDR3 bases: TGTGCCAGCAGCTTCGGACAGGGGAATCAGCCCCAGCATTTT. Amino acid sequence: CASSFGQGNQPQHF.

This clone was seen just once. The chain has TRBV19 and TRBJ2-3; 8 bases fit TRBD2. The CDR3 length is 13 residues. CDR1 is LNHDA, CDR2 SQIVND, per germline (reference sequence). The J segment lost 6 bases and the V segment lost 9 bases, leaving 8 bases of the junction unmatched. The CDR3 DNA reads TGTGCCAGCGCTAGCGGGTCAGGGGATACGCAGTATTTT. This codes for CASASGSGDTQYF.

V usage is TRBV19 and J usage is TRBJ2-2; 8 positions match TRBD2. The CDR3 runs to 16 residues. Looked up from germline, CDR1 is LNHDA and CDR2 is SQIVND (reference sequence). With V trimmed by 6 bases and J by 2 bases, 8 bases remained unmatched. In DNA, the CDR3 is TGTGCCAGTAGGACTCATACTAGCGGTAACACCGGGGAGCTGTTTTTT. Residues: CASRTHTSGNTGELFF.

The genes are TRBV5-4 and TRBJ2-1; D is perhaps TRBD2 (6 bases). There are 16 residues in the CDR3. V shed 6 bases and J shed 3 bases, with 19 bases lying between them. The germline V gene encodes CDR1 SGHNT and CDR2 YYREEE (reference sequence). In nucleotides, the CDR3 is TGTGCCAGCACTACCGGGGGTAAAGGCTACTACAATGAGCAGTTCTTC. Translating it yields CASTTGGKGYYNEQFF. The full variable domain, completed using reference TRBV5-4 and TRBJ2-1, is ETGVTQSPTHLIKTRGQQVTLRCSSQSGHNTVSWYQQALGQGPQFIFQYYREEENGRGNFPPRFSGLQFPNYSSELNVNALELDDSALYLCASTTGGKGYYNEQFFGPGTRLTVL.

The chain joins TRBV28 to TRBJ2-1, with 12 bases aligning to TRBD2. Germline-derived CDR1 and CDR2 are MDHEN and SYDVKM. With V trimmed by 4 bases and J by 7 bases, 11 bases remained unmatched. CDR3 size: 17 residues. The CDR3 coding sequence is TGTGCCAGCAGTTCTCCTACCACTAGCGGGAGGCTGAATGAGCAGTTCTTC. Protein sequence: CASSSPTTSGRLNEQFF.

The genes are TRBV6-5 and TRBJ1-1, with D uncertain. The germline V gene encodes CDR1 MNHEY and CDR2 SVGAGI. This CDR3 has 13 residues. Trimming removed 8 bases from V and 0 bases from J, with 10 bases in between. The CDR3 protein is CASDPVMNTEAFF. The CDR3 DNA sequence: TGTGCCAGCGATCCAGTTATGAACACTGAAGCTTTCTTT.

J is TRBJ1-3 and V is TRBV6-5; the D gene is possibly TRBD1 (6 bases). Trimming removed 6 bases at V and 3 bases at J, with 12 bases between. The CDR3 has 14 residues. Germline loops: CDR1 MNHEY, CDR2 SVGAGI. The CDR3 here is CASRSGGFGNTIYF. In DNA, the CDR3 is TGTGCCAGCAGGTCGGGGGGCTTTGGAAACACCATATATTTT.

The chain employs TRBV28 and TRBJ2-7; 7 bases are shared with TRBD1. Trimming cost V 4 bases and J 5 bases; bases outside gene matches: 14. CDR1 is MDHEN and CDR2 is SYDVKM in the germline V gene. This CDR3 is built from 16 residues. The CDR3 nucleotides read TGTGCCAGCAGTTCCCCCCTCACAGGGGATAGAAACGAGCAGTACTTC. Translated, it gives CASSSPLTGDRNEQYF.

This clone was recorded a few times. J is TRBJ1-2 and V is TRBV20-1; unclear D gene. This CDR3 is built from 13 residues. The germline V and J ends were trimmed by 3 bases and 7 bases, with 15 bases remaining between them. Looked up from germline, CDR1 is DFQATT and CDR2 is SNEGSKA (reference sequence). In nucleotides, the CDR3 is TGCAGTGCTAGTCGTAGCAGCGGAGGTGGCTACACCTTC. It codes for CSASRSSGGGYTF.

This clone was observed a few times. The CDR3 loop reads CASSPMGAYGYTF. The DNA of the CDR3 is TGTGCCAGTAGTCCTATGGGGGCCTATGGCTACACCTTC. The V call is TRBV19, the J call TRBJ1-2; maybe TRBD1 (6 bases). V was clipped by 5 bases and J by 4 bases, with 11 bases between them. Germline CDR1 is LNHDA and CDR2 is SQIVND (reference sequence). CDR3 size: 13 residues.

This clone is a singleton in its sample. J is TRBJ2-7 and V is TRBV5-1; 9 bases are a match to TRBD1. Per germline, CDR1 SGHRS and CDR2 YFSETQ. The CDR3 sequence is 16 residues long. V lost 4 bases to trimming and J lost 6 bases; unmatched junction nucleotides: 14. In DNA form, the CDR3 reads TGCGCCAGCAGCGTAACGTCGGGAACAGGGGGCGGCGAGCAGTACTTC. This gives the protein CASSVTSGTGGGEQYF.

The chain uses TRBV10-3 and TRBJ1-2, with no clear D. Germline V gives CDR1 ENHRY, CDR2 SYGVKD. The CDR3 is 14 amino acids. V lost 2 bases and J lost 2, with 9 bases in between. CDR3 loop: CAISEIGKNYGYTF. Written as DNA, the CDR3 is TGTGCCATCAGTGAGATCGGTAAAAACTATGGCTACACCTTC.

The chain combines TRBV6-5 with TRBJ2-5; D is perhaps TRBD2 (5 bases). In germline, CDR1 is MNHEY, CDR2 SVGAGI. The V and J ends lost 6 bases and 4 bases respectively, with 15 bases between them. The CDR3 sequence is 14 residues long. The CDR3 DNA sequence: TGTGCCAGCAGGATAGACTACGGAGTAGAGACCCAGTACTTC. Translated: CASRIDYGVETQYF.

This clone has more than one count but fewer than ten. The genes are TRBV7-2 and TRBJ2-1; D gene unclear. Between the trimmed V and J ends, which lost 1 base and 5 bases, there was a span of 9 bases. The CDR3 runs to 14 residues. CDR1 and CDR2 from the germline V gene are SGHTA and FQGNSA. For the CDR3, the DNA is TGTGCCAGCAGCTTAGGAAGAGCAAACAATGAGCAGTTCTTC. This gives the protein CASSLGRANNEQFF.

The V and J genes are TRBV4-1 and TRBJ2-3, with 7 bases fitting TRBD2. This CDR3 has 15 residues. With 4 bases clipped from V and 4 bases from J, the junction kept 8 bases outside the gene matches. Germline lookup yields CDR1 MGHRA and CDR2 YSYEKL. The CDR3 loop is CASSLTGRAADTQYF. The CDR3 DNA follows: TGCGCCAGCAGCCTTACGGGGAGGGCTGCAGATACGCAGTATTTT.

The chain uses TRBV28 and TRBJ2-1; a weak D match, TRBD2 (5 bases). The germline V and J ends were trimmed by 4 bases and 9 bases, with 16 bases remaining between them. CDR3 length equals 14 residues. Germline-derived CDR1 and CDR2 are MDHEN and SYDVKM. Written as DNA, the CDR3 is TGTGCCAGCAGTTACTCCAGGAGGACCGGTGAGCAGTTCTTC. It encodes CASSYSRRTGEQFF.

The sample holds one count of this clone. The CDR3 region is CASSSWTGPGSYNEQFF. In DNA form, the CDR3 reads TGTGCCAGCAGTTCATGGACAGGGCCTGGATCCTACAATGAGCAGTTCTTC. The gene calls are TRBV27 and TRBJ2-1, with 8 bases that match TRBD1. This CDR3 comprises 17 residues. Trimming cost V 4 bases and J 1 base; bases outside gene matches: 9. The germline gives CDR1 MNHEY, CDR2 SMNVEV (reference sequence).

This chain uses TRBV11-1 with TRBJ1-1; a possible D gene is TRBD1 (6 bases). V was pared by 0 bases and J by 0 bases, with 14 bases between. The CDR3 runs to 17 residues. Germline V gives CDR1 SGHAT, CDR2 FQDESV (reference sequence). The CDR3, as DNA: TGTGCCAGCAGCTTAGCGATCCGGGGGGCTTTGAACACTGAAGCTTTCTTT. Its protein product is CASSLAIRGALNTEAFF. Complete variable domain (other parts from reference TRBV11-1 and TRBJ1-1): EAEVAQSPRYKITEKSQAVAFWCDPISGHATLYWYRQILGQGPELLVQFQDESVVDDSQLPKDRFSAERLKGVDSTLKIQPAELGDSAMYLCASSLAIRGALNTEAFFGQGTRLTVV.

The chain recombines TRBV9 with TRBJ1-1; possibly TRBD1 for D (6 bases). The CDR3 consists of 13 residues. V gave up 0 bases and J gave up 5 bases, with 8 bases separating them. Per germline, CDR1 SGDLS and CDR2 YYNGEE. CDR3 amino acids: CASSVGQGTEAFF. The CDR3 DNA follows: TGTGCCAGCAGCGTAGGTCAGGGGACTGAAGCTTTCTTT. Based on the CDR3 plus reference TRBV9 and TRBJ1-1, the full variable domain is DSGVTQTPKHLITATGQRVTLRCSPRSGDLSVYWYQQSLDQGLQFLIQYYNGEERAKGNILERFSAQQFPDLHSELNLSSLELGDSALYFCASSVGQGTEAFFGQGTRLTVV.

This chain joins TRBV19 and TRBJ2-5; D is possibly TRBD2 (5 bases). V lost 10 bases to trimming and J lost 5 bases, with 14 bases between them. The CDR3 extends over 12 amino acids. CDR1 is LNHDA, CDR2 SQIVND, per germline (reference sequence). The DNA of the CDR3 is TGTGCCACCAAGGTGGGCGGGGAGACCCAGTACTTC. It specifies CATKVGGETQYF.

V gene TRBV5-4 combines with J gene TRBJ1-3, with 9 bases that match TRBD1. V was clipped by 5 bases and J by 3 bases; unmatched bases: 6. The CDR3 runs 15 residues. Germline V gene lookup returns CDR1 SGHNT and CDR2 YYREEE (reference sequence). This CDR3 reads CASSLDRGNGNTIYF. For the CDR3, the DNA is TGTGCCAGCAGTCTGGACAGGGGAAATGGAAACACCATATATTTT.

The CDR3 sequence is CASSWQGMGDADTQYF. CDR3 bases: TGTGCCAGCAGTTGGCAGGGGATGGGAGACGCAGATACGCAGTATTTT. The chain couples TRBV27 to TRBJ2-3; TRBD1 is a possible D gene (6 bases). Germline V gives CDR1 MNHEY, CDR2 SMNVEV (reference sequence). The V gene lost 4 bases and the J gene lost 4 bases, with 18 bases spanning the gap. The CDR3 length is 16 residues.

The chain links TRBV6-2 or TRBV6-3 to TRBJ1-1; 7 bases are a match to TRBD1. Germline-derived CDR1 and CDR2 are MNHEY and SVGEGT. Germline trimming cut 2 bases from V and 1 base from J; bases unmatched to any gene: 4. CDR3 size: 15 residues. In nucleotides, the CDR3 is TGTGCCAGCAGTTACGGGACAGTCCAGAACACTGAAGCTTTCTTT. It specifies CASSYGTVQNTEAFF.

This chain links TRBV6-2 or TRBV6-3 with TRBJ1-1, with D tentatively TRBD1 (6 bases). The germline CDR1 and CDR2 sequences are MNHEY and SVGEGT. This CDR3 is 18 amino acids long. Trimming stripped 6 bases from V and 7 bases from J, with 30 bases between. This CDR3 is CASSPTPGHRTGHNEAFF. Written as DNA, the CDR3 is TGTGCCAGCAGCCCGACCCCGGGACATAGAACCGGCCATAATGAAGCTTTCTTT.

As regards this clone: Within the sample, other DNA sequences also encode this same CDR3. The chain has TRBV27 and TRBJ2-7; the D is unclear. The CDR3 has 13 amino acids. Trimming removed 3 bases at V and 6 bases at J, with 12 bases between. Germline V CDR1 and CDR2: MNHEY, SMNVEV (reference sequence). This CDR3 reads CASSFLNLSEQYF. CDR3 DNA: TGTGCCAGCAGTTTCCTGAATTTGAGCGAGCAGTACTTC.

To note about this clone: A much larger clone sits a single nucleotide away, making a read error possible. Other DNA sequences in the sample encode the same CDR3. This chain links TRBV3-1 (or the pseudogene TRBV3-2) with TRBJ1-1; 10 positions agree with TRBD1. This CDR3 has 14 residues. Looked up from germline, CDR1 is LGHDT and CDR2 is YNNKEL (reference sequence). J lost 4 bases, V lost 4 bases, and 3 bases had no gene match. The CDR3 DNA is TGTGCCAGCAGCCGACAGGGGGCTGGCACTGAAGCTTTCTTT. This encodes CASSRQGAGTEAFF.